This TCR beta chain was identified in a study of neurological immune-mediated disorders. The CDR3 contains 15 residues. V dropped 6 bases and J dropped 5; count of bases not matched to a gene: 12. Germline values: CDR1 DFQATT, CDR2 SNEGSKA (reference sequence). The authors made cDNA by 5'RACE with 10-nucleotide random UMIs. In TCRdb, the 5' RACE reads were re-called with MiXCR into one record per CDR3 protein. The sample has over 45,000 distinct CDR3 sequences; roughly a quarter are singletons. This clonotype was counted only a few times. The material sequenced was PBMCs. The TCR was taken from a woman between 70 and 85 years old in good health. This chain uses TRBV20-1 with TRBJ2-3; 9 bases are a match to TRBD2. This CDR3 is CSAPLASGVLDTQYF. CDR3 coding DNA: TGCAGTGCCCCGCTTGCTAGCGGGGTGTTAGATACGCAGTATTTT.